The rows below give T cell receptor beta chains drawn from one sample of a study of cytomegalovirus exposure and HLA in healthy donors. TCRdb keeps only in-frame clones here, not all; method: immunoSEQ multiplex PCR. This sample has 110,000 to 150,000 clones, with around 75% found just once. The sequenced sample was PBMCs. The origin of the receptors is a female donor in good health and CMV-seronegative. The CDR3 runs from the conserved cysteine through the conserved F or W. A D gene is named only where the DNA matches it firmly. Clone size is stated in some rows and not others, as once, few, many or a class when expanded.

d_call j_call v_call clone_size cdr3_aa cdr3_nt
- TRBJ2-7 TRBV9 - CASSASSSPVANYEQYF TGTGCCAGCAGCGCCAGTAGTAGCCCCGTCGCGAATTACGAGCAGTACTTC
- TRBJ1-5 TRBV6-6 few CASSYPQDYSNQPQHF TGTGCCAGCAGTTATCCCCAGGACTATAGCAATCAGCCCCAGCATTTT
- TRBJ1-1 TRBV9 few CASSVDPSLNTEAFF TGTGCCAGCAGCGTAGACCCGAGTCTAAACACTGAAGCTTTCTTT
TRBD2 TRBJ2-1 TRBV4-1 - CASSQDPAGVRNEQFF TGCGCCAGCAGCCAAGATCCAGCGGGAGTTCGGAATGAGCAGTTCTTC
TRBD2 TRBJ2-1 TRBV5-1 - CASSLMASGRKAYNEQFF TGCGCCAGCAGCTTGATGGCTAGCGGGAGGAAGGCCTACAATGAGCAGTTCTTC
TRBD2 TRBJ2-2 TRBV29-1 - CSARGGRTNTGELFF TGCAGCGCCAGGGGCGGGAGGACGAACACCGGGGAGCTGTTTTTT
- TRBJ2-7 TRBV28 few CASSAKYEQYF TGTGCCAGCAGTGCGAAATACGAGCAGTACTTC
TRBD1 TRBJ1-5 TRBV28 - CASSLETGFNQPQHF TGTGCCAGCAGTTTGGAGACAGGGTTCAATCAGCCCCAGCATTTT
TRBD1 TRBJ2-7 TRBV11-2 - CASSLVQGSYEQYF TGTGCCAGCAGCTTAGTACAGGGGTCCTACGAGCAGTACTTC
TRBD2 TRBJ2-7 TRBV5-4 few CASSPGGTAGVSYEQYF TGTGCCAGCAGCCCGGGTGGTACCGCGGGAGTCAGCTACGAGCAGTACTTC
- TRBJ1-1 TRBV7-9 - CASSPGVDAFF TGTGCCAGCAGCCCCGGGGTAGACGCTTTCTTT
- TRBJ1-1 TRBV5-6 - CASSLENDSPRAFF TGTGCCAGCAGCTTGGAAAATGACAGTCCCCGAGCTTTCTTT
TRBD1 TRBJ2-3 TRBV19 - CASSMGQGITDTQYF TGTGCCAGTAGTATGGGACAGGGCATCACAGATACGCAGTATTTT
TRBD1 TRBJ1-2 TRBV6-1 - CASPPGTGIGGYTF TGTGCCAGCCCCCCCGGGACAGGCATCGGAGGCTACACCTTC
TRBD1 TRBJ2-7 TRBV4-2 - CASSHPRQGKYF TGTGCCAGCAGCCATCCCAGACAGGGAAAGTACTTC
TRBD1 TRBJ1-3 TRBV25-1 - CASSDPGQGIAGNTIYF TGTGCCAGCAGTGACCCGGGACAGGGGATAGCTGGAAACACCATATATTTT
TRBD2 TRBJ2-1 TRBV9 - CASSALAGGLTNEQFF TGTGCCAGCAGCGCTTTAGCGGGAGGGCTAACCAATGAGCAGTTCTTC
TRBD2 TRBJ2-1 TRBV4-1 - CASSQAPVASGAYNEQFF TGCGCCAGCAGCCAAGCCCCCGTGGCTAGCGGAGCCTACAATGAGCAGTTCTTC
TRBD2 TRBJ2-7 TRBV7-9 - CASSPLTSPSYEQYF TGTGCCAGCAGCCCGTTGACTAGCCCGTCCTACGAGCAGTACTTC
- TRBJ2-7 TRBV7-9 - CASSATGKDEQYF TGTGCCAGCAGCGCGACAGGAAAGGACGAGCAGTACTTC
TRBD1 TRBJ2-5 TRBV5-1 - CASSVDRGQETQYF TGCGCCAGCAGCGTGGACAGGGGGCAAGAGACCCAGTACTTC
TRBD2 TRBJ2-1 TRBV7-9 few CASSRTSGPTYNEQFF TGTGCCAGCAGCCGCACTAGCGGACCTACCTACAATGAGCAGTTCTTC
- TRBJ1-5 TRBV7-9 few CASSPRAADQPQHF TGTGCCAGCAGCCCCAGGGCGGCGGATCAGCCCCAGCATTTT
TRBD1 TRBJ1-5 TRBV4-1 - CASSQVEGTGNQPQHF TGCGCCAGCAGCCAAGTGGAAGGGACAGGGAATCAGCCCCAGCATTTT
- TRBJ2-1 TRBV15 - CATSREFGSEQFF TGTGCCACCAGCAGAGAGTTTGGGAGTGAGCAGTTCTTC
- TRBJ2-2 TRBV2 - CASRKGLGGTGELFF TGTGCCAGCAGGAAGGGACTCGGCGGGACCGGGGAGCTGTTTTTT
- TRBJ1-1 TRBV5-1 few CASSARTENTEAFF TGCGCCAGCAGCGCTAGGACAGAGAACACTGAAGCTTTCTTT
- TRBJ1-4 TRBV27 - CASSLTLVGSGEKLFF TGTGCCAGCAGTTTAACGCTCGTTGGATCAGGGGAAAAACTGTTTTTT
TRBD1 TRBJ1-4 TRBV2 - CASSGTTGGEKLFF TGTGCCAGCAGTGGTACGACAGGGGGCGAAAAACTGTTTTTT
- TRBJ2-7 TRBV2 once CANLGQRSSYEQYF TGTGCCAACCTCGGACAGAGGAGCTCCTACGAGCAGTACTTC
- TRBJ2-7 TRBV11-2 - CASSLKTKPYEQYF TGTGCCAGCAGCTTGAAGACAAAGCCCTACGAGCAGTACTTC
TRBD1 TRBJ1-5 TRBV19 few CASGGGQVQNQPQHF TGTGCCAGTGGAGGGGGACAGGTCCAAAATCAGCCCCAGCATTTT
- TRBJ1-5 TRBV19 once CASSIQQAPSQPQHF TGTGCCAGTAGTATTCAACAGGCACCCAGTCAGCCCCAGCATTTT
- TRBJ1-1 TRBV2 - CASRADRINTEAFF TGTGCCAGCAGAGCTGACAGGATAAACACTGAAGCTTTCTTT
- TRBJ1-1 TRBV2 - CASSGENVPTEAFF TGTGCCAGCAGTGGAGAGAATGTCCCCACTGAAGCTTTCTTT
TRBD1 TRBJ1-1 TRBV28 few CASSPDRVEAFF TGTGCCAGCAGTCCGGACAGGGTTGAAGCTTTCTTT
TRBD2 TRBJ2-1 TRBV6-5 - CASKFGTSGYNEQFF TGTGCCAGCAAATTCGGGACTAGCGGTTACAATGAGCAGTTCTTC
TRBD2 TRBJ2-3 TRBV7-9 - CASSFQRGGIHTQYF TGTGCCAGCAGCTTCCAGCGGGGCGGGATCCATACGCAGTATTTT
TRBD2 TRBJ2-7 TRBV25-1 - CASSWTSGTHEQYF TGTGCCAGCAGTTGGACTAGCGGGACCCACGAGCAGTACTTC
- TRBJ1-1 TRBV9 - CASSVAPTENTEAFF TGTGCCAGCAGCGTAGCCCCGACAGAGAACACTGAAGCTTTCTTT